This TCR beta chain derives from a study of beta chain features in type 1 diabetes. Study-wide findings and caveats: Moderate yet significant TCRB CDR3 shortening was seen in Type 1 diabetes patients in all four CD4+ subsets.

Points on this clone: The antigen remains unidentified.

Expressed TCRB transcripts were sequenced after all isolated RNA was converted to cDNA. TCRdb's copy holds only in-frame clones and misses some; the assay was immunoSEQ multiplex PCR. The profile shows fewer than 200,000 clones, about a tenth of them singletons. From germline, CDR1 is SGHDN and CDR2 FVKESK. V was clipped by 2 bases and J by 4 bases, with 9 bases between them. This CDR3 comprises 13 residues. This clonotype was obtained from a man aged 25-45 years with type 1 diabetes. The sequenced sample consisted of central memory CD4+ T cells from blood. This chain uses TRBV14 with TRBJ2-7; D might be TRBD2 (5 bases). CDR3 loop: CASSQLGGYEQYF. As DNA, the CDR3 is TGTGCCAGCAGCCAACTAGGAGGATACGAGCAGTACTTC.